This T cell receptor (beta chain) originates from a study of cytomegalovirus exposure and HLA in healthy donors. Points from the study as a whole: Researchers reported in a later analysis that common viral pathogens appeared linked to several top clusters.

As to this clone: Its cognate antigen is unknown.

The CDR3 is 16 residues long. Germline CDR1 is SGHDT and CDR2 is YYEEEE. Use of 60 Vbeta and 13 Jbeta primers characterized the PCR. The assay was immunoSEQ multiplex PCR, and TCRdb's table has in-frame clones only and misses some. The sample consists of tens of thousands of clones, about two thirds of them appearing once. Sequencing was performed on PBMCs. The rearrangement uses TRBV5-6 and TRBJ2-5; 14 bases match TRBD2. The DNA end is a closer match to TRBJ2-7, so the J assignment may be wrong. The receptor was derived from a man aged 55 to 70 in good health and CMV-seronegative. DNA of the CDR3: TGTGCCAGCAGTAGGGGACTAGCGGGGGCCGAGGGCGAGCAGTACTTC. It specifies CASSRGLAGAEGEQYF.